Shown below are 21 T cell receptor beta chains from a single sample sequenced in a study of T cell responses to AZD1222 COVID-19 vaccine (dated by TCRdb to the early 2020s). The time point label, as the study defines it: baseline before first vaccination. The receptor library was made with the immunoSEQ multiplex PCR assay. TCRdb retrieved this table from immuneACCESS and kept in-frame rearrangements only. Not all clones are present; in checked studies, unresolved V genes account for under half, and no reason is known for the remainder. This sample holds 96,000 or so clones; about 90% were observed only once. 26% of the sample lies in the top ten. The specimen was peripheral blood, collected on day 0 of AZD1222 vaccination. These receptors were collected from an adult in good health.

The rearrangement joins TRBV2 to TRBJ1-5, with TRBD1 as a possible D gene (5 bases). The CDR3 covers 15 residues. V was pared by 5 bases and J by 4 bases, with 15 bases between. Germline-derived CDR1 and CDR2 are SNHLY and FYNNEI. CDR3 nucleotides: TGTGCCAGCAGTAAGACTACAGGAGCGAATCAGCCCCAGCATTTT. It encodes CASSKTTGANQPQHF.

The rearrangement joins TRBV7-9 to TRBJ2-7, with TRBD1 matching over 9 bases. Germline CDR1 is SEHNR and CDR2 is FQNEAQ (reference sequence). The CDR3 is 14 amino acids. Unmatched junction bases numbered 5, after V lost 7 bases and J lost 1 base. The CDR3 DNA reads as TGTGCCAGCATCGCGGGGACAGGGTCCTACGAGCAGTACTTC. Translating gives CASIAGTGSYEQYF.

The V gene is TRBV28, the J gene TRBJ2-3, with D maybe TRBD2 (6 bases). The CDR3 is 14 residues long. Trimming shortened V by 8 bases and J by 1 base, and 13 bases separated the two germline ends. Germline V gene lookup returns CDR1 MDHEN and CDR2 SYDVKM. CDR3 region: CASRGEEGTDTQYF. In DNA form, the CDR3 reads TGTGCCAGCCGAGGGGAGGAGGGCACAGATACGCAGTATTTT.

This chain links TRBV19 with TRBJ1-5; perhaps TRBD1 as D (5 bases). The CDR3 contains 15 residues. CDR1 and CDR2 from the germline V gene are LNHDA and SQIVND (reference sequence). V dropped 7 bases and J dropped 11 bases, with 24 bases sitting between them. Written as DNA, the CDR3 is TGTGCCAGTATTCAAGGGGCGGCCTCCCACTCAGCCCAGCATTTT. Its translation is CASIQGAASHSAQHF.

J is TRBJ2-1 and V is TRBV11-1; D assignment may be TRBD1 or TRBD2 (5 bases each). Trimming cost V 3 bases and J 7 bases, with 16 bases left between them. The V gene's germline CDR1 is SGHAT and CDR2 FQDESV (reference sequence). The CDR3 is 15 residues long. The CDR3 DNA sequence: TGTGCCAGCAGCTTGGATCTGGGGGTAGGAAATGAGCAGTTCTTC. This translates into CASSLDLGVGNEQFF.

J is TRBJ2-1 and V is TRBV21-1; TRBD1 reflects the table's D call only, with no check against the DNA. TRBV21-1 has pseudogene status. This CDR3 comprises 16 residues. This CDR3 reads CASSPPPPQGQDEQFF. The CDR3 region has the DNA TGTGCCAGCAGCCCACCTCCCCCCCAGGGGCAGGATGAGCAGTTCTTC.

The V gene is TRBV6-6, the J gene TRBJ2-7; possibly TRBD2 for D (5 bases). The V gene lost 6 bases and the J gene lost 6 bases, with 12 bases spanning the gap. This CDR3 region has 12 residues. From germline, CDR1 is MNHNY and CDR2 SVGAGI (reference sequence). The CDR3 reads CASSPTRAEQYF. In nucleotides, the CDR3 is TGTGCCAGCAGCCCCACTAGAGCCGAGCAGTACTTC.

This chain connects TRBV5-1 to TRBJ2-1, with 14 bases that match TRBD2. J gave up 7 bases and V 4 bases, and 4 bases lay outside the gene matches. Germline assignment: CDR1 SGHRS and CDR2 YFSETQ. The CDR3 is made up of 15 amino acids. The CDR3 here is CASSQGLAGDNEQFF. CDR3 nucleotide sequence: TGCGCCAGCAGCCAGGGACTAGCGGGAGATAATGAGCAGTTCTTC. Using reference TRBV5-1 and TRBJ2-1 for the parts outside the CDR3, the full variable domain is KAGVTQTPRYLIKTRGQQVTLSCSPISGHRSVSWYQQTPGQGLQFLFEYFSETQRNKGNFPGRFSGRQFSNSRSEMNVSTLELGDSALYLCASSQGLAGDNEQFFGPGTRLTVL.

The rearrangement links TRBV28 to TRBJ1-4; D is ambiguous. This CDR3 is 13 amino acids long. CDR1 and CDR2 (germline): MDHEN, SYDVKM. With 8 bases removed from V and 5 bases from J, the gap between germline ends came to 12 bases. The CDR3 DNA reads TGTGCCAGCGCGGGCGGAGGGAATGAAAAACTGTTTTTT. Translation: CASAGGGNEKLFF.

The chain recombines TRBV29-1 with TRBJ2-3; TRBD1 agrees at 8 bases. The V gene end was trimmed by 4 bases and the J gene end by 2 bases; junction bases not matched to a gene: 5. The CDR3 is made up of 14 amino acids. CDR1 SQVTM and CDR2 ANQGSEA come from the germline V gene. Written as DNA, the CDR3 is TGCAGCGTTGCCCCGGGACAGGCCACAGATACGCAGTATTTT. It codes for CSVAPGQATDTQYF.

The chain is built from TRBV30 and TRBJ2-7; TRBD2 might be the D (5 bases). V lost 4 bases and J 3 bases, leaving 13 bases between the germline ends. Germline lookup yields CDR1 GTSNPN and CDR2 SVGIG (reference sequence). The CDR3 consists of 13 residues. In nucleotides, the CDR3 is TGTGCCTGGACCCCACTAGTCCGCTACGAGCAGTACTTC. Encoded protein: CAWTPLVRYEQYF.

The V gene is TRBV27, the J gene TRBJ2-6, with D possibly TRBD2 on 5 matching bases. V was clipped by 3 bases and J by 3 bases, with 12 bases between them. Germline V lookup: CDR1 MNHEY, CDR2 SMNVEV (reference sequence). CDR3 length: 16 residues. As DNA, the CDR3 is TGTGCCAGCAGTTTTACCCTGGCGGGTGGGGCCAACGTCCTGACTTTC. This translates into CASSFTLAGGANVLTF.

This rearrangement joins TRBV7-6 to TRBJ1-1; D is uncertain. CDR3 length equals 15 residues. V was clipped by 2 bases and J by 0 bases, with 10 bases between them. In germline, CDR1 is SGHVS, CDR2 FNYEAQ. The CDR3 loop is CASSLTTNVNTEAFF. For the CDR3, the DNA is TGTGCCAGCAGCTTAACGACGAACGTGAACACTGAAGCTTTCTTT.

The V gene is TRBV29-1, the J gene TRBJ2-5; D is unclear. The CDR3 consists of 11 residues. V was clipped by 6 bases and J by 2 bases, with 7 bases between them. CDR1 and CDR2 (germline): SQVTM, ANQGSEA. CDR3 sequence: CSVSFQETQYF. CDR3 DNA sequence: TGCAGCGTCTCCTTTCAAGAGACCCAGTACTTC.

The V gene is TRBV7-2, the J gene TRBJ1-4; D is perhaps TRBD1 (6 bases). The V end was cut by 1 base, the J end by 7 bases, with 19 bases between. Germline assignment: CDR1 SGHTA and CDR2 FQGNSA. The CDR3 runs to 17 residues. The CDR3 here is CASSLVLSGGAGEKLFF. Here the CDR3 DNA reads TGTGCCAGCAGCTTAGTCCTCTCCGGGGGCGCAGGTGAAAAACTGTTTTTT.

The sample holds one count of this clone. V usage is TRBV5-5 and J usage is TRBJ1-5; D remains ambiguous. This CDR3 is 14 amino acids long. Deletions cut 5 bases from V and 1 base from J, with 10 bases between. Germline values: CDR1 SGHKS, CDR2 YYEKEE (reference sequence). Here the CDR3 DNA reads TGTGCCAGCAGTTCCCGGGAGAGCAATCAGCCCCAGCATTTT. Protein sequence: CASSSRESNQPQHF.

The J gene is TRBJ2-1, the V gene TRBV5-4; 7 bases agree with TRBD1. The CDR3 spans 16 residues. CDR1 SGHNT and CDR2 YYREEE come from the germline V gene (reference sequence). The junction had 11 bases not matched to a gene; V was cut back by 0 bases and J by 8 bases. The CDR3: CASSLGGTPGGYEQFF. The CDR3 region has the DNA TGTGCCAGCAGCTTGGGTGGGACACCAGGGGGTTATGAGCAGTTCTTC.

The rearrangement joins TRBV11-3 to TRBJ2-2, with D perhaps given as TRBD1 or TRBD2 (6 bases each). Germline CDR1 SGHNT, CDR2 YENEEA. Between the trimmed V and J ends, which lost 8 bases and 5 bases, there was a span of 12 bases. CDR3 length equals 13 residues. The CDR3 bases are TGTGCCAGCCGTAAAGGGGGGACCGGGGAGCTGTTTTTT. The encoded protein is CASRKGGTGELFF.

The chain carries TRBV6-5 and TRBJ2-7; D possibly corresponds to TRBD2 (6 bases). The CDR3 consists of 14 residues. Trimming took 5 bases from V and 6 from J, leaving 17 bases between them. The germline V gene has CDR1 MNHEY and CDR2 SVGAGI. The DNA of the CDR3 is TGTGCCAGCAGTAAGACTAGTACCTCTTTCGAGCAGTACTTC. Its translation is CASSKTSTSFEQYF.

DNA for the CDR3: TGTGCCAGCAGCTTGGCGACGGAACCCCTCTGGGCCAACGTCCTGACTTTC. Its protein product is CASSLATEPLWANVLTF. The V and J genes are TRBV5-5 and TRBJ2-6, with no clear D. V lost 0 bases and J lost 5, with 15 bases in between. Germline V CDR1 and CDR2: SGHKS, YYEKEE (reference sequence). The length of the CDR3 is 17 residues.

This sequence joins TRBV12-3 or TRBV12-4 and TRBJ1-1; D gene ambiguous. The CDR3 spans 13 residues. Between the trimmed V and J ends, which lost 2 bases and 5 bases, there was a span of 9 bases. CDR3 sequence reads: CASSLTSGTEAFF. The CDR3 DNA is TGTGCCAGCAGTTTAACGTCGGGGACTGAAGCTTTCTTT.